Reported below is one T cell receptor (beta chain). RNA transcripts were the template for amplifying TCR beta CDR3 regions. A first-round RT-PCR of the TCR CDR3 used the HTBI primer set. From the multiplex PCR reads, TCRdb called clonotypes with MiXCR, one entry per CDR3 protein. The sample lists roughly 700,000 distinct CDR3 sequences, 17% seen once, with 15% to 18% in the top ten. Stable hyperthyroidism: no ophthalmopathy progression over 18 months of follow-up. Each patient was aged 18 to 65 and had newly diagnosed hyperthyroidism of under 2 months' duration. PBMCs were sourced from more than 9 ml fresh peripheral blood. The record originates from a study of T cells in Graves' hyperthyroidism and ophthalmopathy. Germline V gene data show CDR1 as SEHNR and CDR2 as FQNEAQ (reference sequence). With V trimmed by 5 bases and J by 7 bases, 10 bases remained unmatched. The CDR3 runs to 14 residues.

The sequence derives from a man aged 45 to 65 with Graves' hyperthyroidism. Sequences were obtained from blood. The chain recombines TRBV7-9 with TRBJ2-7; 8 bases are shared with TRBD2. For the CDR3, the DNA is TGTGCCAGCAGCCGAGCGGGAGAGACCGGGGAGCAGTACTTC. It is translated as CASSRAGETGEQYF.